This T cell receptor (beta chain) was captured in a study of blood T cells in healthy people across ages. The CDR3 spans 14 residues. Germline assignment: CDR1 DFQATT and CDR2 SNEGSKA (reference sequence). Trimming removed 1 base from V and 7 bases from J; junction bases left unmatched: 3. Alongside a J-beta primer mix, a sample-barcoded 5' primer served in a second PCR lasting about 7 to 11 cycles. Via MiXCR, TCRdb re-called the 5' RACE reads, giving one row per CDR3 protein. The sample records approximately 780,000 distinct CDR3 sequences, more than 25% being singletons. This clonotype was found a few times. In addition, the sample was reused for a study of T cells of mothers and their children.

The origin of this receptor is a boy aged 5-17 years in good health. The V gene is TRBV20-1, the J gene TRBJ1-6; 8 bases are shared with TRBD1. The specimen was blood. This chain's CDR3 is CSARGQGLNSPLHF. The DNA for the CDR3 is TGCAGTGCTAGAGGACAGGGGTTGAATTCACCCCTCCACTTT.